The sequence of this T cell receptor beta chain was determined in a study of blood T cell repertoires in COVID-19. This CDR3 is 15 amino acids long. Germline V gene sequence: CDR1 MNHEY, CDR2 SMNVEV (reference sequence). Trimming took 2 bases from V and 6 from J, leaving 16 bases between them. Authors' processing steps: Amplification from reference gene primers served as the basis for estimated nucleated cell counts. The repertoire was sequenced with immunoSEQ multiplex PCR; TCRdb's copy has only in-frame clones and lacks some. The V and J calls and clone size come from that table; D and trimming were worked out from the DNA. The table has some 170,000 clones, about four fifths seen once.

This rearrangement joins TRBV27 to TRBJ1-2, with a possible D match to TRBD1 (6 bases). This receptor was taken from a woman between 70 and 85 years old with acute or convalescent COVID-19. Sequenced sample: peripheral blood. Here the CDR3 DNA reads TGTGCCAGCAGTTTAAGTGGCAGGGGAGTGAATGGCTACACCTTC. Its protein product is CASSLSGRGVNGYTF.